The present TCR beta chain was sequenced within a study of blood T cells in healthy people across ages. This CDR3 spans 18 amino acids. V was pared by 0 bases and J by 7 bases, with 19 bases between. From germline, CDR1 is MNHNS and CDR2 SASEGT. On this clonotype: Its antigen remains unidentified.

The use of a sample-barcoded 5' primer and a J-beta primer mix characterized a second PCR of roughly 7 to 11 cycles. TCRdb used MiXCR to reprocess the 5' RACE reads, holding one entry per CDR3 protein. The table records roughly 2 million distinct CDR3 sequences, roughly 50% of them present only once. Regarding the study as a whole: Diversity was higher, and naive CD4+ cells more numerous, in long-lived donors than in aged donors.

The chain joins TRBV6-1 to TRBJ1-6; tentatively, D is TRBD1 (5 bases). Sequencing was performed on blood. This receptor was taken from a woman in her thirties or forties in good health. The CDR3 DNA follows: TGTGCCAGCAGTGAAGCCCCGGGACCCCTTAGGGGAAATTCACCCCTCCACTTT. This gives the protein CASSEAPGPLRGNSPLHF.